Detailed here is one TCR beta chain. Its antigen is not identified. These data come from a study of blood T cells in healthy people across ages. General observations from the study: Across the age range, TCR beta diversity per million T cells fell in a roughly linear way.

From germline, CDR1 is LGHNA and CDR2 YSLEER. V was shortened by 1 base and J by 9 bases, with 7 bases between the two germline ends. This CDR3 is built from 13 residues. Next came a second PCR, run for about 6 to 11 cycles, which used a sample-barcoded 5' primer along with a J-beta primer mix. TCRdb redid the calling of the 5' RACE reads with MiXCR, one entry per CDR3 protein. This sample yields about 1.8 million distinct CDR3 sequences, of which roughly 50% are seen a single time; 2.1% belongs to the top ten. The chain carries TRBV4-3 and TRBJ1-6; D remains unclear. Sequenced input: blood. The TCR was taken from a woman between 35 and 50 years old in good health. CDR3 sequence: CASSQVKGSPLHF. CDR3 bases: TGCGCCAGCAGCCAAGTGAAAGGTTCACCCCTCCACTTT.